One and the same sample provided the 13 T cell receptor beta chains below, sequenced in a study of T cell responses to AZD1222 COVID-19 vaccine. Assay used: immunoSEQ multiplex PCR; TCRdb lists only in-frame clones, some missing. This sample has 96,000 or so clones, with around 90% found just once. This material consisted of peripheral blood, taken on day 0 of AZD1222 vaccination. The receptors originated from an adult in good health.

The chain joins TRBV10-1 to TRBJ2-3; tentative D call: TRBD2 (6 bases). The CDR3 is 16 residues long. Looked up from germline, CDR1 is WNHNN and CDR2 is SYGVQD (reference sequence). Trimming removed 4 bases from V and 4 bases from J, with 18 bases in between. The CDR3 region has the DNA TGCGCCAGCAGTGGTTACCGGGACTGCACCCCAGATACGCAGTATTTT. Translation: CASSGYRDCTPDTQYF.

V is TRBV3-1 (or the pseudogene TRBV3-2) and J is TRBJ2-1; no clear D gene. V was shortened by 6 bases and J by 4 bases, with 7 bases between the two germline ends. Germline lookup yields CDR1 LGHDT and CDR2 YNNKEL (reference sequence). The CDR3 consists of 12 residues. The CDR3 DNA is TGTGCCAGCAGTCCTAATTACAATGAGCAGTTCTTC. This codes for CASSPNYNEQFF.

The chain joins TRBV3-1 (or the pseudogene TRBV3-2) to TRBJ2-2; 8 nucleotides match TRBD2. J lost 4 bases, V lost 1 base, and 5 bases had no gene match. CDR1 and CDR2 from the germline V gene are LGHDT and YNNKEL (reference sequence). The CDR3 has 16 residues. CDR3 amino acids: CASSQASRGGTGELFF. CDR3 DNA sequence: TGTGCCAGCAGCCAAGCCAGCCGGGGGGGCACCGGGGAGCTGTTTTTT.

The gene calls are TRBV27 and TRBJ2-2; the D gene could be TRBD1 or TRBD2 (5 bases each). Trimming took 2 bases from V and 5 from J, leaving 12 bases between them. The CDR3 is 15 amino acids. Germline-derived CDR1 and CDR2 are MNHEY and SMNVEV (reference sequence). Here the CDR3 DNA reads TGTGCCAGCAGTTTAGAGGGGCCGTGGACCGGGGAGCTGTTTTTT. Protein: CASSLEGPWTGELFF.

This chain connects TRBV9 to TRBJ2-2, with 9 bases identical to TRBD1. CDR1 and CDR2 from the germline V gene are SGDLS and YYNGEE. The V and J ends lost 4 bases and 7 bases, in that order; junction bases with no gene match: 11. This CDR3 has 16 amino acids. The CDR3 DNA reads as TGTGCCAGCAGCCCCAGGACAGGGGCCACACGCGGGGAGCTGTTTTTT. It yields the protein CASSPRTGATRGELFF.

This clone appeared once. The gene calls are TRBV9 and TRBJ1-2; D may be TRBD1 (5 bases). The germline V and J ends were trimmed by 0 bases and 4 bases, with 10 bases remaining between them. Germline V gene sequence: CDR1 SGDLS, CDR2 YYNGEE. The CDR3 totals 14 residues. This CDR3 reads CASSVGRGVYGYTF. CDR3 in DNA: TGTGCCAGCAGCGTAGGTAGAGGGGTCTATGGCTACACCTTC.

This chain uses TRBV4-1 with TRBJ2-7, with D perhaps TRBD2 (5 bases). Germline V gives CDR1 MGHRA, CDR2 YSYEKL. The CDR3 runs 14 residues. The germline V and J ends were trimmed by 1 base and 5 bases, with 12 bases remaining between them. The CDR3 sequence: CASSQGGYINEQYF. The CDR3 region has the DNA TGCGCCAGCAGCCAAGGCGGGTATATAAACGAGCAGTACTTC.

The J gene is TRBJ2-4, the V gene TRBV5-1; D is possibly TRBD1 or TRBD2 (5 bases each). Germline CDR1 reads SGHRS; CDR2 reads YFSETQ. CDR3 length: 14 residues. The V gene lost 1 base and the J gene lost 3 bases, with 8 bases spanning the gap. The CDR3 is CASSLRGGKNIQYF. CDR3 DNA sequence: TGCGCCAGCAGCTTGCGGGGCGGCAAAAACATTCAGTACTTC.

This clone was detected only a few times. CDR3 bases: TGTGCCAGCAGCTTTCAAGGACAGGGCGGGACTGAAGCTTTCTTT. This codes for CASSFQGQGGTEAFF. The rearrangement joins TRBV11-2 to TRBJ1-1, with 8 bases aligning to TRBD1. CDR3 length: 15 residues. CDR1 and CDR2 (germline): SGHAT, FQNNGV. After removal of 3 bases from V and 5 bases from J, the junction contained 8 bases not matched to a gene.

CDR3 sequence reads: CASSLRRGETQYF. The DNA for the CDR3 is TGTGCCAGCAGTTTGCGGCGGGGAGAGACCCAGTACTTC. The J gene is TRBJ2-5, the V gene TRBV27, with D possibly being TRBD2 (6 bases). Trimming removed 3 bases from V and 4 bases from J, with 9 bases in between. Looked up from germline, CDR1 is MNHEY and CDR2 is SMNVEV (reference sequence). There are 13 residues in the CDR3.

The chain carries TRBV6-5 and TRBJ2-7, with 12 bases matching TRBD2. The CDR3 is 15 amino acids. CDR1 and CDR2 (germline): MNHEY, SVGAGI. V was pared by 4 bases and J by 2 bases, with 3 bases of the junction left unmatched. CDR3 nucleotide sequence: TGTGCCAGCAGTTCGGGACTAGCGGGCCCCTACGAGCAGTACTTC. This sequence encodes CASSSGLAGPYEQYF.

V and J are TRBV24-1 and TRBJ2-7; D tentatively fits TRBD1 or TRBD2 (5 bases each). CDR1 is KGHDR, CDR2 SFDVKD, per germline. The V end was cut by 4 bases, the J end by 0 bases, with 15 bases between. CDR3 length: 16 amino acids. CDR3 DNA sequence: TGTGCCACCAGTGACCCGACAGAGGGTCCCTCCTACGAGCAGTACTTC. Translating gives CATSDPTEGPSYEQYF.

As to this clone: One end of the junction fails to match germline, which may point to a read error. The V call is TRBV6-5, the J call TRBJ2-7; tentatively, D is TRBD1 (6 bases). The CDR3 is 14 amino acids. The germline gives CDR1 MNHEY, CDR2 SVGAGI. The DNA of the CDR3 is TGTGCCAGCAGGGAGAATTCACAGGGCCGCGGGTCGGTCTTC. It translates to CASRENSQGRGSVF.